This TCR beta chain was obtained from a study of T cells after posttransplantation cyclophosphamide. Study-wide results and limits: Later blood repertoires were often dominated by clones from the donor CD8+ memory compartment. Skin or GI-infiltrating T cells shared few TRB sequences with blood.

Method: immunoSEQ multiplex PCR; TCRdb's copy keeps in-frame clones and lacks some. Recorded here are several thousand clones, none singletons. In its sample, this clone was seen a few times. The antigen remains undetermined. Cyclophosphamide on days +3 and +4 followed busulfan-fludarabine conditioning and a marrow graft. The sequenced sample was PBMCs, obtained after allogeneic stem cell transplant with posttransplant cyclophosphamide. The TCR was taken from a male patient in his late teens or twenties who received an allogeneic stem cell transplant from an unrelated donor, was CMV-positive, and had acute and chronic GVHD. Part of the T cells may come from the graft donor.

CDR3 sequence (DNA): TGTGCCAGCAGTGGCGGGGCGGGGGGCCTCCAAGAGACCCAGTACTTC. This gives the protein CASSGGAGGLQETQYF. This chain joins TRBV2 and TRBJ2-5, with 8 bases aligning to TRBD2. This CDR3 spans 16 amino acids. Germline V gene sequence: CDR1 SNHLY, CDR2 FYNNEI. Losses at the gene ends were 4 bases for V and 1 base for J; bases not matched to a gene: 8. Based on the CDR3 plus reference TRBV2 and TRBJ2-5, the full variable domain is EPEVTQTPSHQVTQMGQEVILRCVPISNHLYFYWYRQILGQKVEFLVSFYNNEISEKSEIFDDQFSVERPDGSNFTLKIRSTKLEDSAMYFCASSGGAGGLQETQYFGPGTRLLVL.